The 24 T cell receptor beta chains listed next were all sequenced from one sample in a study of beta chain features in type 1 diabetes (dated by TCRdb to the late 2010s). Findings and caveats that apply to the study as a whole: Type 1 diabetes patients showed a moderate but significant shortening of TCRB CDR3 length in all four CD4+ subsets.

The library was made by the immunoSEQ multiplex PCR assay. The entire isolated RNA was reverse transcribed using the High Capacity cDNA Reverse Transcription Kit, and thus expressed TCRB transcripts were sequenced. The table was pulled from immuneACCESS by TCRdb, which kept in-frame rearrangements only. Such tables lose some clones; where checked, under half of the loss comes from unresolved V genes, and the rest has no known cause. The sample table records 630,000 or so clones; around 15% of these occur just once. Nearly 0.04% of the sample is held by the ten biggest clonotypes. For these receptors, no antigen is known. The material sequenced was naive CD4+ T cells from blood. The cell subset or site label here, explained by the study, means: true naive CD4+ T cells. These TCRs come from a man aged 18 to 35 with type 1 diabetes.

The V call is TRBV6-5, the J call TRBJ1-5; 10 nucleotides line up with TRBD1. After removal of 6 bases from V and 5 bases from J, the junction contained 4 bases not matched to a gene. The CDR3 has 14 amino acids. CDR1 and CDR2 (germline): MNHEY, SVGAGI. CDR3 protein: CASSRDRGYQPQHF. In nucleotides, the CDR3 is TGTGCCAGCAGCCGGGACAGGGGTTATCAGCCCCAGCATTTT.

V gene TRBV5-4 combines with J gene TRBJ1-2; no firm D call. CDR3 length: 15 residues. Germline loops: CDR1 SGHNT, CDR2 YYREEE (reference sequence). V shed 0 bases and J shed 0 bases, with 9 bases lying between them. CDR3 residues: CASSLGSATNYGYTF. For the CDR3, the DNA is TGTGCCAGCAGCTTGGGATCCGCGACTAACTATGGCTACACCTTC.

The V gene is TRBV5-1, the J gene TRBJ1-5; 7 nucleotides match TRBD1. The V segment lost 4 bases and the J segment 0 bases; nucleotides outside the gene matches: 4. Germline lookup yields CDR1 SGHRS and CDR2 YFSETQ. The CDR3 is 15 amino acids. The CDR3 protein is CASSQGDYSNQPQHF. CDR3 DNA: TGCGCCAGCAGCCAGGGGGACTATAGCAATCAGCCCCAGCATTTT. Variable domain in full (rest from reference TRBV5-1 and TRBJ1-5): KAGVTQTPRYLIKTRGQQVTLSCSPISGHRSVSWYQQTPGQGLQFLFEYFSETQRNKGNFPGRFSGRQFSNSRSEMNVSTLELGDSALYLCASSQGDYSNQPQHFGDGTRLSIL.

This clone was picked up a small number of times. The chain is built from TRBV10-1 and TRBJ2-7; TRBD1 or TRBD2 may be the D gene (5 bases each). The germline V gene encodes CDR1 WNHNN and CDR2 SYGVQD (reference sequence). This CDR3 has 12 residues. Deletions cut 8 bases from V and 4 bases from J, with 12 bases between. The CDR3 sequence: CASGWDAYEQYF. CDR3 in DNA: TGCGCCAGCGGTTGGGACGCGTACGAGCAGTACTTC.

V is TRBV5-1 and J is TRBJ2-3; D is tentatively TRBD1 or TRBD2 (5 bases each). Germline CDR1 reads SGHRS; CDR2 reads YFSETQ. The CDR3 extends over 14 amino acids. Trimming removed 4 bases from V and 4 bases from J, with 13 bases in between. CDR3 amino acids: CASSQRGAADTQYF. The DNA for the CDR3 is TGCGCCAGCAGCCAAAGAGGGGCCGCAGATACGCAGTATTTT.

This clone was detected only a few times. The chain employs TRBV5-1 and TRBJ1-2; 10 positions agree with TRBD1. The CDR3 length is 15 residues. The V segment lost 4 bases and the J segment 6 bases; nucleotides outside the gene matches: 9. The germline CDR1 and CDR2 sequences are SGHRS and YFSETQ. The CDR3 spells CASSPGTGDGNGYTF. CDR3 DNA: TGCGCCAGCAGCCCCGGGACAGGGGATGGAAATGGCTACACCTTC.

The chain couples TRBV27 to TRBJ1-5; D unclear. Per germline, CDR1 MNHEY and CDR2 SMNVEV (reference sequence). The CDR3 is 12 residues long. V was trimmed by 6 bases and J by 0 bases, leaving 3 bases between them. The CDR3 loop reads CASSYSNQPQHF. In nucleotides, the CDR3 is TGTGCCAGCAGCTATAGCAATCAGCCCCAGCATTTT.

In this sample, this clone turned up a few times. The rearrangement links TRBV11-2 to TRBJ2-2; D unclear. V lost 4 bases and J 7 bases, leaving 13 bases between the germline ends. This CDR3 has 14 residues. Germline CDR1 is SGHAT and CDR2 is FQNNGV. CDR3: CASSSNPVSGELFF. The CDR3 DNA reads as TGTGCCAGCAGCTCCAACCCAGTAAGCGGGGAGCTGTTTTTT.

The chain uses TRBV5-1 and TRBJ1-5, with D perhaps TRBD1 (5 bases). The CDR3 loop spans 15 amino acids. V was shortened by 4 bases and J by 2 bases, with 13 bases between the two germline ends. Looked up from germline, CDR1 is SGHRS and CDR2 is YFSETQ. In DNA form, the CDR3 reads TGCGCCAGCAGCGAGGGGAGGTCTGGCAATCAGCCCCAGCATTTT. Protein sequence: CASSEGRSGNQPQHF.

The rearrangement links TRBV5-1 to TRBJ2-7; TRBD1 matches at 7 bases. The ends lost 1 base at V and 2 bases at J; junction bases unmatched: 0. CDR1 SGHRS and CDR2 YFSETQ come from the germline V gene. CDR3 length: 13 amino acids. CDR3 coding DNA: TGCGCCAGCAGCTTGCAGGGGGCCTACGAGCAGTACTTC. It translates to CASSLQGAYEQYF. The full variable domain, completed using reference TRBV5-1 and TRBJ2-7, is KAGVTQTPRYLIKTRGQQVTLSCSPISGHRSVSWYQQTPGQGLQFLFEYFSETQRNKGNFPGRFSGRQFSNSRSEMNVSTLELGDSALYLCASSLQGAYEQYFGPGTRLTVT.

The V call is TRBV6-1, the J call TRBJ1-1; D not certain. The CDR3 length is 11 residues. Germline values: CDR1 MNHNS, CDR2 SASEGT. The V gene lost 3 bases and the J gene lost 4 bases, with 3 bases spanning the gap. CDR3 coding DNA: TGTGCCAGCAGTGACAGCACTGAAGCTTTCTTT. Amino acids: CASSDSTEAFF.

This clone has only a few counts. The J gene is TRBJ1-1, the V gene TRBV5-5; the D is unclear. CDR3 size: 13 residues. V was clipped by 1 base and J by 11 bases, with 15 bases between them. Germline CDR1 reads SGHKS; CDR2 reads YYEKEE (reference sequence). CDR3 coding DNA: TGTGCCAGCAGCTTGTCGAGCGGCCCCGTGGCTTTCTTT. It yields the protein CASSLSSGPVAFF.

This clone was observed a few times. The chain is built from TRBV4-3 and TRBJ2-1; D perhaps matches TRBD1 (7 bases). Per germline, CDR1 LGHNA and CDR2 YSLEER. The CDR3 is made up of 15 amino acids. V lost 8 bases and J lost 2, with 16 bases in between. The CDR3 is CASAGQFVPYNEQFF. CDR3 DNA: TGCGCCAGCGCGGGACAGTTCGTCCCCTACAATGAGCAGTTCTTC.

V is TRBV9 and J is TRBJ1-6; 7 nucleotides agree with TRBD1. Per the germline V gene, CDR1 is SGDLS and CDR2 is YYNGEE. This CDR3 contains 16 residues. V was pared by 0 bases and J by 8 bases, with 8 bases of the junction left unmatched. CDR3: CASSVAPGDSDSPLHF. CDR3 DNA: TGTGCCAGCAGCGTAGCCCCTGGGGACAGCGATTCACCCCTCCACTTT.

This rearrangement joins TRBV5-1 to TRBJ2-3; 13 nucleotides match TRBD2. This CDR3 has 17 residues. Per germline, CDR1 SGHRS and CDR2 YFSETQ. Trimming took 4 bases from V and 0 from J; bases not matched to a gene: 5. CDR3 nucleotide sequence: TGCGCCAGCAGCCCGGGACTAGCGGGACTCAGCACAGATACGCAGTATTTT. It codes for CASSPGLAGLSTDTQYF.

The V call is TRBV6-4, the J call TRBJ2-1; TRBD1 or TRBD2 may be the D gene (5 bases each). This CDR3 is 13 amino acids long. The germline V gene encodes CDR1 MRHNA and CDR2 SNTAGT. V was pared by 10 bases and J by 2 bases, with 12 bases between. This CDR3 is CATRDGAYNEQFF. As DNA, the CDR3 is TGTGCCACGAGGGACGGAGCCTACAATGAGCAGTTCTTC.

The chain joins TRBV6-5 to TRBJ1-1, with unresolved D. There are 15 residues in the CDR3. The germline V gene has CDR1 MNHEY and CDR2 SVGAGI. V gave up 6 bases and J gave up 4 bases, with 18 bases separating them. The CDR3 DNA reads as TGTGCCAGCAGCCCCCATCCGCTTTCGCCCACTGAAGCTTTCTTT. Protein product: CASSPHPLSPTEAFF.

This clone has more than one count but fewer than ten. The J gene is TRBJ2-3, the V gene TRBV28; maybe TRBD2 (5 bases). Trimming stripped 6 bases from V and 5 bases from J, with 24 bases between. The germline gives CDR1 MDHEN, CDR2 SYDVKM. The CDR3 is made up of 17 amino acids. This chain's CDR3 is CASRPARGRVPQDTQYF. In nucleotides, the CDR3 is TGTGCCAGCAGACCCGCTCGTGGGCGGGTCCCGCAAGATACGCAGTATTTT.

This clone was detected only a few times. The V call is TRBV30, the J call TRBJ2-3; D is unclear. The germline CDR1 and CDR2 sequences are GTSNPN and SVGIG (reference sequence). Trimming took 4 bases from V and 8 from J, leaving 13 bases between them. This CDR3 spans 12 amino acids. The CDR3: CAWNIQRATQYF. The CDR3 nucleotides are TGTGCCTGGAACATACAACGTGCTACGCAGTATTTT.

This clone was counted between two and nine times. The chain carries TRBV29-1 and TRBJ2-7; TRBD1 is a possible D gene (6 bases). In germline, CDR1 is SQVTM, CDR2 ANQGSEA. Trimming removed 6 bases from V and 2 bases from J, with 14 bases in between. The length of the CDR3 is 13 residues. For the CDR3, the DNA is TGCAGCGTCATACAGGGTGAAGCCTACGAGCAGTACTTC. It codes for CSVIQGEAYEQYF.

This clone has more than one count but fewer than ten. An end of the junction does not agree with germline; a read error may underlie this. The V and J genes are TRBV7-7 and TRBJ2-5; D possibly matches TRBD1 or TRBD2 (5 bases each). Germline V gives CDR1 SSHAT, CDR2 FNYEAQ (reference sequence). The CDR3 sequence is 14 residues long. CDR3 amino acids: CASSSGTPGETQYF. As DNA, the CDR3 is TGTGCTAGCAGCTCAGGGACCCCTGGGGAGACCCAGTACTTC.

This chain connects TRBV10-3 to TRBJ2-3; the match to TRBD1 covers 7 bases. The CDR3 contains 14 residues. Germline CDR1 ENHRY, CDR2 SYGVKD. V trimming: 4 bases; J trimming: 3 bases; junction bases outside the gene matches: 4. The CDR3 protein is CAISAGTATDTQYF. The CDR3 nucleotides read TGTGCCATCAGTGCGGGGACAGCTACAGATACGCAGTATTTT.

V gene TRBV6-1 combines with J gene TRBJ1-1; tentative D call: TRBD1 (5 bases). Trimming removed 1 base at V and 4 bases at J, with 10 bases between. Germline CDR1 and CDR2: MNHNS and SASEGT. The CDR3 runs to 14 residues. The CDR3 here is CASSEVQRGTEAFF. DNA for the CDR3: TGTGCCAGCAGTGAAGTCCAAAGGGGCACTGAAGCTTTCTTT.

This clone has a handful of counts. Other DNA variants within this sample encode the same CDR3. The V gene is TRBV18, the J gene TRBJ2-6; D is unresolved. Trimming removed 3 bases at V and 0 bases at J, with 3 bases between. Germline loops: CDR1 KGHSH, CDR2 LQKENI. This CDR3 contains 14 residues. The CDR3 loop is CASSPDSGANVLTF. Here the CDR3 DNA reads TGTGCCAGCTCACCGGACTCTGGGGCCAACGTCCTGACTTTC.